One and the same sample provided the 9 T cell receptor beta chains below, sequenced in a study of regulatory T cells in long-lasting Graves disease. With iRepertoire HTBI primers and Arm-PCR of CDR3 regions, TCR beta libraries were built. TCRdb itself ran the multiplex PCR reads through MiXCR, one entry per CDR3 protein. The top ten clones hold around 7% of a sample with some 430,000 distinct CDR3 sequences, about 22% of them seen once. Indicated time point: persistent/refractory GD, antithyroid drugs over 5 years with positive TRAb. After RNA was extracted from PBMCs, the TCR library was made from it. The sample was peripheral blood mononuclear cells (PBMCs), taken when the disease was refractory, from a patient treated with antithyroid drugs. These receptor sequences come from a female donor with Graves disease.

In its sample, this clonotype was seen many times. J is TRBJ2-5 and V is TRBV28, with D perhaps matching TRBD1 (6 bases). Trimming took 4 bases from V and 2 from J, leaving 14 bases between them. The CDR3 is 15 amino acids. From germline, CDR1 is MDHEN and CDR2 SYDVKM. CDR3 region: CASSSAQGNQETQYF. In DNA form, the CDR3 reads TGTGCCAGCAGTTCGGCCCAGGGGAATCAAGAGACCCAGTACTTC.

The table lists this clonotype with a few counts. V and J are TRBV4-1 and TRBJ1-2, with D possibly being TRBD1 (5 bases). V was cut by 1 base and J by 4 bases, with 16 bases left in between. The CDR3 spans 16 residues. Germline loops: CDR1 MGHRA, CDR2 YSYEKL. As DNA, the CDR3 is TGCGCCAGCAGCCAAGGGTTGACAGCCTCCATCTATGGCTACACCTTC. As protein: CASSQGLTASIYGYTF.

This clonotype was seen at least ten times. V gene TRBV12-3 or TRBV12-4 combines with J gene TRBJ2-5; weak D call: TRBD2 (5 bases). V lost 1 base, J lost 5 bases, and 11 bases lay in between. The CDR3 loop spans 14 amino acids. CDR3 coding DNA: TGTGCCAGCAGTTTAGTCGGGGTACGGGAGACCCAGTACTTC. It specifies CASSLVGVRETQYF.

The chain employs TRBV28 and TRBJ1-5; the D is unclear. The V end was cut by 6 bases, the J end by 9 bases, with 12 bases between. Germline lookup yields CDR1 MDHEN and CDR2 SYDVKM. CDR3 length equals 12 residues. CDR3 bases: TGTGCCAGCAGGCGGGCCCCGAGGCCCCAGCATTTT. Amino acids: CASRRAPRPQHF.

Concerning this clonotype: This may be a read error: a much more frequent sequence differs by one nucleotide. Here the CDR3 DNA reads TGTGCCAGCAGCATGGCCCCGAACACTGAAGCTTTCTTT. Amino acid sequence: CASSMAPNTEAFF. The chain uses TRBV6-1 and TRBJ1-1; D gene ambiguous. Germline CDR1 reads MNHNS; CDR2 reads SASEGT. CDR3 length: 13 residues. Trimming removed 6 bases from V and 1 base from J, with 9 bases in between.

This clonotype was counted many times. V and J are TRBV20-1 and TRBJ2-5, with D perhaps TRBD1 or TRBD2 (6 bases each). Per germline, CDR1 DFQATT and CDR2 SNEGSKA (reference sequence). This CDR3 has 13 amino acids. Trimming removed 3 bases from V and 5 bases from J, with 13 bases in between. The CDR3 protein is CSASPGAWETQYF. The DNA for the CDR3 is TGCAGTGCTAGTCCGGGGGCTTGGGAGACCCAGTACTTC.

Ten or more counts support this clonotype. The chain carries TRBV11-2 and TRBJ2-7; TRBD1 matches at 9 bases. V gave up 1 base and J gave up 2 bases; unmatched junction bases: 3. The V gene's germline CDR1 is SGHAT and CDR2 FQNNGV. There are 15 residues in the CDR3. The CDR3 is CASSLGTGEPYEQYF. DNA of the CDR3: TGTGCCAGCAGCTTAGGGACAGGGGAGCCCTACGAGCAGTACTTC.

The V gene is TRBV9, the J gene TRBJ2-7; D is possibly TRBD2 (6 bases). Trimming pared 1 base from V and 3 bases from J, leaving 14 bases between. CDR1 and CDR2 from the germline V gene are SGDLS and YYNGEE. This CDR3 contains 15 residues. The CDR3: CASSVSGTSLYEQYF. DNA of the CDR3: TGTGCCAGCAGCGTATCCGGGACTTCCCTCTACGAGCAGTACTTC.

This clonotype was seen repeatedly, ten times or more. The chain uses TRBV28 and TRBJ2-7; D might be TRBD1 (7 bases). CDR1 MDHEN and CDR2 SYDVKM come from the germline V gene. V was cut by 10 bases and J by 6 bases, with 13 bases left in between. The CDR3 loop spans 11 amino acids. CDR3 in DNA: TGTGCCACCAGGGGGGCACGCGAGCAGTACTTC. As protein: CATRGAREQYF.